This is a list of T cell receptor beta chains from one sample in a study of regulatory T cells in long-lasting Graves disease. TCRdb fed the multiplex PCR reads into MiXCR, producing one record per CDR3 protein. The table has about 420,000 distinct CDR3 sequences, about 16% seen once. Another study also made use of these data, one on T cells in Graves' hyperthyroidism and ophthalmopathy.

The material was peripheral blood mononuclear cells (PBMCs), obtained at new diagnosis, from a patient treated with antithyroid drugs. The receptors were gathered from a woman aged 18-29 years with Graves disease. Both conserved end residues are trimmed from each CDR3. The order of the fields is V gene, J gene, CDR3 protein.

V: TRBV20-1
J: TRBJ2-7
CDR3: GLNSGKIYEQY

V: TRBV20-1
J: TRBJ2-1
CDR3: SAFGLADNEQF

V: TRBV3-1
J: TRBJ1-1
CDR3: ASSQIAGTEAF

V: TRBV13
J: TRBJ1-1
CDR3: ASSVRGIDAEAF

V: TRBV19
J: TRBJ2-2
CDR3: ASSIAGGDTGELF

V: TRBV5-1
J: TRBJ2-1
CDR3: ASSLVGLNNEQF

V: TRBV18
J: TRBJ1-3
CDR3: ASSPQAGIVGNTIY

V: TRBV4-1
J: TRBJ2-1
CDR3: ASSQADRINEQF

V: TRBV2
J: TRBJ1-4
CDR3: ASRPRTGNEKLF

V: TRBV5-1
J: TRBJ1-1
CDR3: ASSRSLMNTEAF

V: TRBV18
J: TRBJ2-7
CDR3: ASSARQGGTYEQY

V: TRBV20-1
J: TRBJ2-3
CDR3: SAPTAGRSTDTQY

V: TRBV19
J: TRBJ2-1
CDR3: ASSIRVRLNEQF

V: TRBV12-3/TRBV12-4
J: TRBJ2-1
CDR3: ASSSTPGLAGKTYNEQF

V: TRBV6-1
J: TRBJ2-2
CDR3: ASSRQENTGELF

V: TRBV20-1
J: TRBJ2-2
CDR3: SARDLRTGVTGELF

V: TRBV20-1
J: TRBJ1-6
CDR3: SASDGESSYNSPLH

V: TRBV6-5
J: TRBJ2-1
CDR3: ASSYSSGSQF

V: TRBV2
J: TRBJ2-3
CDR3: ASRLQTGGDTQY

V: TRBV30
J: TRBJ2-7
CDR3: AWSKREGYEQY

V: TRBV10-3
J: TRBJ2-1
CDR3: AISEGRDGEQF

V: TRBV7-3
J: TRBJ2-1
CDR3: ASSQTSGAYNEQF

V: TRBV5-1
J: TRBJ2-7
CDR3: ASSPAPSNYEQY

V: TRBV20-1
J: TRBJ2-5
CDR3: SATSGTSGRQTQY

V: TRBV7-8
J: TRBJ2-7
CDR3: ASSLEDEQY

V: TRBV12-3/TRBV12-4
J: TRBJ2-5
CDR3: ASSPRISQETQY

V: TRBV6-1
J: TRBJ1-4
CDR3: ASRLGAEKLF

V: TRBV6-1
J: TRBJ2-1
CDR3: ASSEAWRSPYNEQF

V: TRBV5-6
J: TRBJ2-5
CDR3: ASSNDGGLATKETQY

V: TRBV29-1
J: TRBJ2-5
CDR3: SAEGRGQETQY

V: TRBV3-1
J: TRBJ2-3
CDR3: ARSHPSTDTQY

V: TRBV20-1
J: TRBJ1-6
CDR3: SARDLPSSPLH

V: TRBV28
J: TRBJ2-1
CDR3: ASSLAGLARSYNEQF

V: TRBV7-2
J: TRBJ2-7
CDR3: ASSFRGRPEQY

V: TRBV2
J: TRBJ2-7
CDR3: ASSEQWGEQY

V: TRBV27
J: TRBJ2-3
CDR3: ASSSLALGYTDTQY

V: TRBV19
J: TRBJ2-1
CDR3: ASSIFGSTYNEQF

V: TRBV2
J: TRBJ1-2
CDR3: ASSDPGIVYGYT

V: TRBV6-1
J: TRBJ2-1
CDR3: ASTRTSIGNEQF

V: TRBV6-1
J: TRBJ2-7
CDR3: ASSPEAGFRRYEQY

V: TRBV29-1
J: TRBJ2-5
CDR3: SVPRGLAGELQETQY

V: TRBV4-1
J: TRBJ1-6
CDR3: ASSQDRGSYNSPLH

V: TRBV12-3/TRBV12-4
J: TRBJ2-7
CDR3: ASSLIGENYEQY

V: TRBV24-1
J: TRBJ2-1
CDR3: ATSGFGGSSYNEQF

V: TRBV12-3/TRBV12-4
J: TRBJ2-7
CDR3: ASSSSVVHYEQY

V: TRBV2
J: TRBJ1-2
CDR3: ASSVAWEGGYT

V: TRBV29-1
J: TRBJ1-1
CDR3: SYSGGETEAF

V: TRBV27
J: TRBJ1-2
CDR3: ASKDRNYGYT